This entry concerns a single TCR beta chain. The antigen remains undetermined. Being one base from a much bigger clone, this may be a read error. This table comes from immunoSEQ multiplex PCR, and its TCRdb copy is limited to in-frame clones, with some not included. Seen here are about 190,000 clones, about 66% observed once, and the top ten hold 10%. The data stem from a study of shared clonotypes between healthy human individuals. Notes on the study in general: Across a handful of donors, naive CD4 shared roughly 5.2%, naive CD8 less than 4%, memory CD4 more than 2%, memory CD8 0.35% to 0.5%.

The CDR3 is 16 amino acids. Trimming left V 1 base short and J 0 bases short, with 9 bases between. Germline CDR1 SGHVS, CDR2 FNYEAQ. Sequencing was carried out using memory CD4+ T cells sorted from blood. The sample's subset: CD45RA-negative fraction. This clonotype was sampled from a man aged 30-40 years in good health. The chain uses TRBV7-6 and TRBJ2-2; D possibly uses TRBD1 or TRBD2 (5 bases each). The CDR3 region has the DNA TGTGCCAGCAGCTTAGGTCTGGGGGCGAACACCGGGGAGCTGTTTTTT. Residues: CASSLGLGANTGELFF. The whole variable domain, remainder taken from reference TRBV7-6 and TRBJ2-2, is GAGVSQSPRYKVTKRGQDVALRCDPISGHVSLYWYRQALGQGPEFLTYFNYEAQQDKSGLPNDRFSAERPEGSISTLTIQRTEQRDSAMYRCASSLGLGANTGELFFGEGSRLTVL.